Listed here are 8 T cell receptor beta chains from one sample, sequenced in a study of CD8 T cells in ankylosing spondylitis. TCRdb fed the 5' RACE reads into MiXCR, producing one record per CDR3 protein. The table lists around 140,000 distinct CDR3 sequences, approximately 17% of them singletons. Antigens of these TCRs are unknown. Study-level points and caveats: Blood of patients with ankylosing spondylitis appeared to be characterized by a TCR beta motif of several highly homologous variants.

Sequencing input: blood, either unsorted or a sorted T cell fraction (not recorded which). Receptors originate from a male donor with ankylosing spondylitis.

This clonotype occurred a few times. The V and J genes are TRBV7-9 and TRBJ2-1; D is unclear. CDR1 is SEHNR and CDR2 is FQNEAQ in the germline V gene (reference sequence). Deletions cut 7 bases from V and 8 bases from J, with 15 bases between. This CDR3 region has 13 residues. This CDR3 is CASTSLPEDEQFF. The CDR3 region has the DNA TGTGCCAGCACCTCTCTCCCAGAGGATGAGCAGTTCTTC.

This chain links TRBV4-1 with TRBJ2-1, with D maybe TRBD2 (5 bases). This CDR3 has 15 amino acids. Trimming shortened V by 4 bases and J by 7 bases, and 17 bases separated the two germline ends. CDR1 MGHRA and CDR2 YSYEKL come from the germline V gene. The CDR3 region has the DNA TGCGCCAGCAGCCGATACCTTGGGAGTTCGAATGAGCAGTTCTTC. Translated: CASSRYLGSSNEQFF.

The rearrangement joins TRBV5-6 to TRBJ2-7; D gene ambiguous. CDR1 and CDR2 from the germline V gene are SGHDT and YYEEEE. Deletions cut 5 bases from V and 6 bases from J, with 15 bases between. This CDR3 contains 13 residues. CDR3 DNA sequence: TGTGCCAGCAGTTCTGGGGTCCAACGCGAGCAGTACTTC. Residues: CASSSGVQREQYF.

The chain has TRBV4-1 and TRBJ2-5; D is possibly TRBD2 (5 bases). This CDR3 comprises 15 residues. The V gene lost 4 bases and the J gene lost 3 bases, with 15 bases spanning the gap. Germline-derived CDR1 and CDR2 are MGHRA and YSYEKL. Here the CDR3 reads CASSPLRSAKETQYF. For the CDR3, the DNA is TGCGCCAGCAGCCCCCTACGTAGCGCGAAAGAGACCCAGTACTTC.

This clonotype appeared a few times. J is TRBJ2-7 and V is TRBV27; 9 bases fit TRBD1. V was clipped by 4 bases and J by 3 bases; unmatched bases: 7. Germline CDR1 MNHEY, CDR2 SMNVEV (reference sequence). The CDR3 extends over 15 amino acids. CDR3 sequence reads: CASSSGTGRNYEQYF. The CDR3 region has the DNA TGTGCCAGCAGTTCCGGGACAGGGAGAAACTACGAGCAGTACTTC.

This clonotype has more than one count but fewer than ten. J is TRBJ1-2 and V is TRBV20-1; D is unresolved. The V end was cut by 5 bases, the J end by 0 bases, with 10 bases between. The CDR3 extends over 13 amino acids. Germline V gene lookup returns CDR1 DFQATT and CDR2 SNEGSKA (reference sequence). The DNA for the CDR3 is TGCAGTGCTTACTCAGTAGCTAACTATGGCTACACCTTC. Translated, it gives CSAYSVANYGYTF.

This clonotype was seen a few times. The chain carries TRBV27 and TRBJ2-1; D gene uncertain. This CDR3 has 14 amino acids. Per the germline V gene, CDR1 is MNHEY and CDR2 is SMNVEV (reference sequence). The germline V and J ends were trimmed by 5 bases and 3 bases, with 11 bases remaining between them. CDR3 amino acids: CASSPYQYYNEQFF. In DNA form, the CDR3 reads TGTGCCAGCAGTCCTTACCAATACTACAATGAGCAGTTCTTC.

The V gene is TRBV15, the J gene TRBJ1-2; D is ambiguous. Between the trimmed V and J ends, which lost 0 bases and 8 bases, there was a span of 4 bases. Germline V gene sequence: CDR1 LNHNV, CDR2 YYDKDF (reference sequence). The CDR3 has 11 amino acids. CDR3 coding DNA: TGTGCCACCAGCAGAGATGAAGGCTACACCTTC. It yields the protein CATSRDEGYTF.